Following are 23 T cell receptor beta chains from one sample sequenced in a study of blood T cell repertoires in COVID-19. Clones were sequenced by immunoSEQ multiplex PCR, and TCRdb holds only the in-frame ones, with some missing. The sample has 200,000 to 300,000 clones, about 90% seen once; the top ten hold 3%. The sample comprised peripheral blood. These receptors were collected from a woman aged 30 to 39 who had recovered from COVID-19.

This chain links TRBV3-1 (or the pseudogene TRBV3-2) with TRBJ2-3, with TRBD2 matching 7 bases. V lost 3 bases, J lost 4 bases, and 1 base stayed unmatched. This CDR3 has 13 residues. The V gene's germline CDR1 is LGHDT and CDR2 YNNKEL (reference sequence). In DNA form, the CDR3 reads TGTGCCAGCAGCCAGGGGGGGGCAGATACGCAGTATTTT. Translated: CASSQGGADTQYF.

This clone was seen once. The rearrangement uses TRBV10-3 and TRBJ2-7; a possible D gene is TRBD1 (5 bases). Trimming stripped 3 bases from V and 4 bases from J, with 10 bases between. The CDR3 extends over 13 amino acids. CDR1 ENHRY and CDR2 SYGVKD come from the germline V gene. CDR3 DNA sequence: TGTGCCATCAGTGAAGGGTCAGGGTACGAGCAGTACTTC. This sequence encodes CAISEGSGYEQYF.

There are a few counts of this clone. V gene TRBV13 combines with J gene TRBJ1-2; no reliable D call. This CDR3 has 12 amino acids. Trimming removed 5 bases from V and 5 bases from J, with 9 bases in between. Germline-derived CDR1 and CDR2 are PRHDT and FYEKMQ (reference sequence). The CDR3 DNA follows: TGTGCCAGCAGCACACAGAAGTATGGCTACACCTTC. Translated, it gives CASSTQKYGYTF. Full variable domain (rest looked up from reference TRBV13 and TRBJ1-2): AAGVIQSPRHLIKEKRETATLKCYPIPRHDTVYWYQQGPGQDPQFLISFYEKMQSDKGSIPDRFSAQQFSDYHSELNMSSLELGDSALYFCASSTQKYGYTFGSGTRLTVV.

The rearrangement joins TRBV5-1 to TRBJ1-2; D is possibly TRBD1 (5 bases). CDR1 and CDR2 from the germline V gene are SGHRS and YFSETQ. This CDR3 spans 14 amino acids. With 3 bases removed from V and 8 bases from J, the gap between germline ends came to 17 bases. In DNA form, the CDR3 reads TGCGCCAGCAGCTCCCTCGGGGGGAGTGACGGCTACACCTTC. Protein product: CASSSLGGSDGYTF.

The chain employs TRBV30 and TRBJ1-2; 9 bases agree with TRBD1. The CDR3 extends over 14 amino acids. The germline CDR1 and CDR2 sequences are GTSNPN and SVGIG (reference sequence). V shed 3 bases and J 7 bases; nucleotides not matched to a gene: 9. CDR3 nucleotide sequence: TGTGCCTGGAGCCCGTGGGGACAGGGATTTGGCTACACCTTC. It is translated as CAWSPWGQGFGYTF.

This chain joins TRBV5-4 and TRBJ1-2; no firm D call. The CDR3 contains 13 residues. V was pared by 7 bases and J by 2 bases, with 12 bases between. The germline gives CDR1 SGHNT, CDR2 YYREEE (reference sequence). This CDR3 is CASLPEGNYGYTF. In DNA form, the CDR3 reads TGTGCCAGCTTACCGGAGGGAAACTATGGCTACACCTTC.

The table lists this clone with a few counts. This rearrangement joins TRBV2 to TRBJ1-2, with no clear D. The CDR3 runs to 13 residues. Trimming took off 5 bases at V and 7 bases at J, with 14 bases between the two ends. The germline gives CDR1 SNHLY, CDR2 FYNNEI. The CDR3 spells CASSSTSAAGYTF. The CDR3, as DNA: TGTGCCAGCAGTTCAACCTCAGCGGCTGGCTACACCTTC.

CDR3 region: CASVVGANGNTEAFF. Here the CDR3 DNA reads TGCGCCAGCGTGGTAGGGGCGAATGGGAATACTGAAGCTTTCTTT. The rearrangement links TRBV5-1 to TRBJ1-1; possible D gene TRBD1, 5 bases. This CDR3 comprises 15 residues. Trimming took off 7 bases at V and 5 bases at J, with 21 bases between the two ends. Germline V lookup: CDR1 SGHRS, CDR2 YFSETQ.

The chain has TRBV10-3 and TRBJ2-1; 8 bases line up with TRBD2. J was trimmed by 3 bases and V by 5 bases; bases with no gene match: 3. This CDR3 is built from 14 residues. The germline CDR1 and CDR2 sequences are ENHRY and SYGVKD. CDR3 sequence reads: CAISPGTSYNEQFF. CDR3 nucleotide sequence: TGTGCCATCAGTCCCGGGACTAGCTACAATGAGCAGTTCTTC.

The rearrangement links TRBV13 to TRBJ1-1, with D maybe TRBD1 (5 bases). CDR3 length equals 17 residues. The V end lost 4 bases, the J end lost 0 bases, and 18 bases lay between the germline ends. Looked up from germline, CDR1 is PRHDT and CDR2 is FYEKMQ (reference sequence). DNA for the CDR3: TGTGCCAGCAGCTCCCCCCGACAGATGGGTATGAACACTGAAGCTTTCTTT. This gives the protein CASSSPRQMGMNTEAFF. The complete variable domain, with remaining parts taken from reference TRBV13 and TRBJ1-1, reads AAGVIQSPRHLIKEKRETATLKCYPIPRHDTVYWYQQGPGQDPQFLISFYEKMQSDKGSIPDRFSAQQFSDYHSELNMSSLELGDSALYFCASSSPRQMGMNTEAFFGQGTRLTVV.

This clone was found a few times. This sequence joins TRBV5-1 and TRBJ1-6, with 7 bases matching TRBD1. Germline V lookup: CDR1 SGHRS, CDR2 YFSETQ. J was trimmed by 7 bases and V by 3 bases; bases with no gene match: 10. The CDR3 is 16 residues long. CDR3 residues: CASSSQTTGSNSPLHF. CDR3 bases: TGCGCCAGCAGCTCCCAAACGACAGGGAGCAATTCACCCCTCCACTTT.

The rearrangement links TRBV19 to TRBJ2-2; D is ambiguous. The ends were cut back, 6 bases at V and 4 bases at J, with 12 bases in the middle. The length of the CDR3 is 14 residues. The germline V gene has CDR1 LNHDA and CDR2 SQIVND (reference sequence). CDR3 amino acids: CASRFALSTGELFF. DNA for the CDR3: TGTGCCAGTAGATTCGCGCTTAGCACCGGGGAGCTGTTTTTT.

This rearrangement joins TRBV15 to TRBJ1-4; D gene uncertain. Germline CDR1 LNHNV, CDR2 YYDKDF (reference sequence). The CDR3 consists of 15 residues. The germline V and J ends were trimmed by 8 bases and 4 bases, with 17 bases remaining between them. CDR3 region: CATGGPHANNEKLFF. In DNA form, the CDR3 reads TGTGCCACCGGAGGACCCCACGCCAATAATGAAAAACTGTTTTTT.

This clone came up a few times. The CDR3 DNA reads as TGCGCCAGCAGCTTCCACAGCCCAACTGAAGCTTTCTTT. This codes for CASSFHSPTEAFF. The chain links TRBV5-1 to TRBJ1-1; no clear D. The CDR3 covers 13 residues. Per the germline V gene, CDR1 is SGHRS and CDR2 is YFSETQ. Trimming removed 2 bases from V and 5 bases from J, with 10 bases in between.

The V and J genes are TRBV2 and TRBJ2-1; 8 bases line up with TRBD2. The CDR3 has 15 amino acids. V lost 3 bases and J lost 3; bases outside the gene matches: 4. The germline V gene has CDR1 SNHLY and CDR2 FYNNEI. The CDR3 sequence: CASSDDRGGYNEQFF. The CDR3 DNA reads as TGTGCCAGCAGTGACGACCGGGGGGGCTACAATGAGCAGTTCTTC.

The chain is built from TRBV9 and TRBJ1-4; 7 bases match TRBD1. J was trimmed by 8 bases and V by 4 bases; bases with no gene match: 14. Per the germline V gene, CDR1 is SGDLS and CDR2 is YYNGEE. CDR3 length: 16 residues. In nucleotides, the CDR3 is TGTGCCAGCAGCCTTCAGGGGGTACCTCTGGAGGAAAAACTGTTTTTT. Translated: CASSLQGVPLEEKLFF.

The chain is built from TRBV3-1 (or the pseudogene TRBV3-2) and TRBJ1-6, with a possible D match to TRBD1 (5 bases). The CDR3 runs to 14 residues. V shed 1 base and J shed 4 bases, with 5 bases lying between them. The V gene's germline CDR1 is LGHDT and CDR2 YNNKEL (reference sequence). For the CDR3, the DNA is TGTGCCAGCAGCCAAGGACAGTATAATTCACCCCTCCACTTT. This codes for CASSQGQYNSPLHF.

The rearrangement joins TRBV15 to TRBJ2-5; D possibly corresponds to TRBD2 (5 bases). The CDR3 totals 14 residues. The germline V gene encodes CDR1 LNHNV and CDR2 YYDKDF (reference sequence). The ends were cut back, 6 bases at V and 1 base at J, with 12 bases in the middle. CDR3 sequence: CATSPSGIQETQYF. CDR3 coding DNA: TGTGCCACCAGTCCCTCCGGGATCCAAGAGACCCAGTACTTC.

V is TRBV12-3 or TRBV12-4 and J is TRBJ2-7; 7 bases are a match to TRBD1. Trimming at V came to 5 bases and at J to 2 bases, leaving 3 bases not matched to a gene. The CDR3 runs 13 residues. The CDR3 DNA reads as TGTGCCAGCAGTAGGGGGCGAACCTACGAGCAGTACTTC. It is translated as CASSRGRTYEQYF.

This chain uses TRBV7-3 with TRBJ1-6; D is possibly TRBD1 (5 bases). Trimming left V 2 bases short and J 10 bases short, with 12 bases between. Germline lookup yields CDR1 SGHTA and CDR2 FQGTGA. The CDR3 is 14 residues long. The CDR3 sequence: CASSLLDSGSPLHF. CDR3 bases: TGTGCCAGCAGCTTACTCGACAGTGGGTCACCCCTCCACTTT.

V and J are TRBV24-1 and TRBJ2-3, with TRBD2 matching 8 bases. The CDR3 is made up of 15 amino acids. Germline V gene lookup returns CDR1 KGHDR and CDR2 SFDVKD. J gave up 6 bases and V 9 bases, and 13 bases lay outside the gene matches. The CDR3 bases are TGTGCCACCCAGGCCGGGAGGGGGGCCACGGATACGCAGTATTTT. Translating it yields CATQAGRGATDTQYF.

The chain couples TRBV30 to TRBJ2-2; D is possibly TRBD2 (5 bases). The germline V and J ends were trimmed by 0 bases and 0 bases, with 17 bases remaining between them. CDR3 length: 18 amino acids. Germline CDR1 GTSNPN, CDR2 SVGIG (reference sequence). The CDR3 DNA follows: TGTGCCTGGAGTGTAGGTATAGGCGGGTACGCGAACACCGGGGAGCTGTTTTTT. Encoded protein: CAWSVGIGGYANTGELFF.

The chain is built from TRBV6-6 and TRBJ2-6; D is perhaps TRBD1 (5 bases). Germline V gene sequence: CDR1 MNHNY, CDR2 SVGAGI (reference sequence). CDR3 length equals 16 residues. The ends were cut back, 2 bases at V and 2 bases at J, with 10 bases in the middle. CDR3 amino acids: CASSYPIGAGANVLTF. The CDR3, as DNA: TGTGCCAGCAGTTACCCGATAGGGGCTGGGGCCAACGTCCTGACTTTC.